These 14 T cell receptor beta chains originate from one sample sequenced in a study of shared clonotypes between healthy human individuals. Sequenced by immunoSEQ multiplex PCR; TCRdb stores in-frame clones only, minus some. The table lists over a million clones, 75% to 85% of them singletons. Sequenced input: memory CD4+ T cells from PBMCs. Sample subset: CD45RA-negative fraction. These receptors were taken from a man younger than 35 in good health. Some clones in this sample may be carry-over from other donors' samples.

The V call is TRBV28, the J call TRBJ1-5, with a tentative D call TRBD1 (6 bases). Germline lookup yields CDR1 MDHEN and CDR2 SYDVKM. Trimming stripped 7 bases from V and 7 bases from J, with 23 bases between. This CDR3 has 16 amino acids. CDR3 bases: TGTGCCAGCAACCTGGGAACAGGGAAGTTCCGCCAGCCCCAGCATTTT. Protein product: CASNLGTGKFRQPQHF.

The chain couples TRBV28 to TRBJ2-2; TRBD2 might be the D (6 bases). Trimming pared 5 bases from V and 4 bases from J, leaving 14 bases between. Germline values: CDR1 MDHEN, CDR2 SYDVKM. The CDR3 is 15 residues long. CDR3 amino acids: CASSQSLGGTGELFF. CDR3 nucleotides: TGTGCCAGCAGTCAAAGTCTCGGGGGCACCGGGGAGCTGTTTTTT.

The chain recombines TRBV27 with TRBJ2-7, with a tentative D call TRBD1 (6 bases). CDR1 and CDR2 from the germline V gene are MNHEY and SMNVEV (reference sequence). Trimming cost V 5 bases and J 0 bases, with 14 bases left between them. CDR3 length: 15 residues. This CDR3 reads CASSRSQGISYEQYF. The CDR3 DNA is TGTGCCAGCAGTCGGAGTCAGGGGATCTCCTACGAGCAGTACTTC.

The chain employs TRBV5-4 and TRBJ2-3; the D is unclear. Germline CDR1 reads SGHNT; CDR2 reads YYREEE (reference sequence). V lost 1 base, J lost 1 base, and 10 bases lay in between. This CDR3 contains 15 residues. The CDR3 DNA reads TGTGCCAGCAGCTTGTTTCTCGACCGCACAGATACGCAGTATTTT. As protein: CASSLFLDRTDTQYF.

The chain carries TRBV7-6 and TRBJ1-2, with 8 bases aligning to TRBD1. CDR3 length: 13 residues. Trimming cost V 2 bases and J 5 bases; bases outside gene matches: 1. Germline loops: CDR1 SGHVS, CDR2 FNYEAQ. The CDR3 DNA is TGTGCCAGCAGCTTACAGGGGGCATATGGCTACACCTTC. This translates into CASSLQGAYGYTF.

The CDR3 reads CASSLSPGVPGNTIYF. The CDR3 nucleotides read TGTGCCAGCAGTTTATCCCCGGGGGTGCCTGGAAACACCATATATTTT. The chain is built from TRBV28 and TRBJ1-3; TRBD1 is a possible D gene (5 bases). V was cut by 1 base and J by 2 bases, with 12 bases left in between. This CDR3 is built from 16 residues. From germline, CDR1 is MDHEN and CDR2 SYDVKM. Variable domain in full (rest from reference TRBV28 and TRBJ1-3): DVKVTQSSRYLVKRTGEKVFLECVQDMDHENMFWYRQDPGLGLRLIYFSYDVKMKEKGDIPEGYSVSREKKERFSLILESASTNQTSMYLCASSLSPGVPGNTIYFGEGSWLTVV.

The V gene is TRBV30, the J gene TRBJ1-2, with D possibly matching TRBD1 (5 bases). This CDR3 has 13 amino acids. V gave up 5 bases and J gave up 4 bases, with 14 bases separating them. Germline lookup yields CDR1 GTSNPN and CDR2 SVGIG (reference sequence). Written as DNA, the CDR3 is TGTGCCTGGGGACGGGGGGTTTCCTATGGCTACACCTTC. This codes for CAWGRGVSYGYTF.

This clone was detected only a few times. The chain joins TRBV28 to TRBJ2-1; 8 bases align to TRBD2. The CDR3 loop spans 14 amino acids. V gave up 6 bases and J gave up 6 bases; unmatched junction bases: 7. CDR1 and CDR2 from the germline V gene are MDHEN and SYDVKM. CDR3 sequence: CASSRPSGGNEQFF. The DNA of the CDR3 is TGTGCCAGCAGCCGGCCGAGCGGGGGCAATGAGCAGTTCTTC.

V is TRBV7-9 and J is TRBJ2-7; 13 bases are a match to TRBD2. The V segment lost 5 bases and the J segment 9 bases; nucleotides outside the gene matches: 7. Per germline, CDR1 SEHNR and CDR2 FQNEAQ (reference sequence). The CDR3 length is 14 residues. This CDR3 is CASSTGTSGTSQYF. CDR3 in DNA: TGTGCCAGCAGCACAGGGACTAGCGGGACCTCGCAGTACTTC.

The rearrangement joins TRBV5-1 to TRBJ2-3; D possibly uses TRBD1 or TRBD2 (5 bases each). The CDR3 is 14 residues long. V lost 4 bases and J 0 bases, leaving 9 bases between the germline ends. Germline-derived CDR1 and CDR2 are SGHRS and YFSETQ. The CDR3 bases are TGCGCCAGCAGCCGACGGGACAGCACAGATACGCAGTATTTT. Encoded protein: CASSRRDSTDTQYF.

The rearrangement uses TRBV6-5 and TRBJ2-1, with D hard to call. V lost 6 bases and J 7 bases, leaving 16 bases between the germline ends. Germline CDR1 reads MNHEY; CDR2 reads SVGAGI. The CDR3 covers 14 residues. The CDR3 loop is CASRFTGAQNEQFF. The DNA for the CDR3 is TGTGCCAGCAGATTCACCGGAGCCCAGAATGAGCAGTTCTTC.

Written as DNA, the CDR3 is TGTGCCAGCAGCTTAAACCGGGCAACTAATGAAAAACTGTTTTTT. The encoded protein is CASSLNRATNEKLFF. V gene TRBV7-2 combines with J gene TRBJ1-4, with D uncertain. CDR3 length: 15 amino acids. In germline, CDR1 is SGHTA, CDR2 FQGNSA. Trimming left V 2 bases short and J 0 bases short, with 7 bases between.

V and J are TRBV18 and TRBJ2-3, with TRBD1 matching over 7 bases. The V gene end was trimmed by 0 bases and the J gene end by 1 base; junction bases not matched to a gene: 1. Germline CDR1 and CDR2: KGHSH and LQKENI. This CDR3 region has 15 residues. DNA of the CDR3: TGTGCCAGCTCACCACCAGGGGGCGGCACAGATACGCAGTATTTT. It yields the protein CASSPPGGGTDTQYF.

The chain has TRBV5-1 and TRBJ2-6, with D possibly TRBD2 on 5 matching bases. Germline V gives CDR1 SGHRS, CDR2 YFSETQ. V lost 3 bases, J lost 0 bases, and 7 bases lay in between. The length of the CDR3 is 15 residues. CDR3: CASSSGSSGANVLTF. CDR3 sequence (DNA): TGCGCCAGCAGCTCGGGAAGCTCTGGGGCCAACGTCCTGACTTTC.